The 26 T cell receptor beta chains below come from one sample, sequenced in a study of blood T cell repertoires in COVID-19. The assay was immunoSEQ multiplex PCR, and TCRdb's table has in-frame clones only and misses some. The table has 150,000 to 200,000 clones, 75% to 95% seen once. Sample: peripheral blood. These receptors were obtained from a man in his forties or fifties with acute or convalescent COVID-19.

The rearrangement uses TRBV13 and TRBJ2-1, with a weak D call TRBD1 (5 bases). Germline V gives CDR1 PRHDT, CDR2 FYEKMQ (reference sequence). The germline V and J ends were trimmed by 2 bases and 1 base, with 9 bases remaining between them. This CDR3 is built from 15 residues. CDR3 nucleotide sequence: TGTGCCAGCAGCTTACTGGCAGGGTCCTACAATGAGCAGTTCTTC. Protein product: CASSLLAGSYNEQFF. Filled out from reference TRBV13 and TRBJ2-1, the complete variable domain reads AAGVIQSPRHLIKEKRETATLKCYPIPRHDTVYWYQQGPGQDPQFLISFYEKMQSDKGSIPDRFSAQQFSDYHSELNMSSLELGDSALYFCASSLLAGSYNEQFFGPGTRLTVL.

The V and J genes are TRBV7-9 and TRBJ1-2, with no clear D. Germline CDR1 reads SEHNR; CDR2 reads FQNEAQ (reference sequence). The CDR3 is 17 amino acids. Between the trimmed V and J ends, which lost 2 bases and 1 base, there was a span of 17 bases. The CDR3 nucleotides read TGTGCCAGCAGCTTAAACCCGAGGCTTCCGCTTAACTATGGCTACACCTTC. Amino acid sequence: CASSLNPRLPLNYGYTF.

Concerning this clone itself: Other DNA sequences from this sample encode an identical CDR3 as well. This chain uses TRBV18 with TRBJ1-4; 9 positions agree with TRBD1. J lost 5 bases, V lost 3 bases, and 4 bases had no gene match. The germline V gene encodes CDR1 KGHSH and CDR2 LQKENI. This CDR3 contains 15 residues. The CDR3 DNA sequence: TGTGCCAGCTCACCCCCGGGACAGGGAAATGAAAAACTGTTTTTT. This sequence encodes CASSPPGQGNEKLFF.

The chain is built from TRBV7-2 and TRBJ1-2, with D possibly TRBD1 on 6 matching bases. This CDR3 comprises 14 residues. In germline, CDR1 is SGHTA, CDR2 FQGNSA. The V end lost 5 bases, the J end lost 8 bases, and 18 bases lay between the germline ends. The CDR3 loop is CASSGRLDSLGYTF. CDR3 coding DNA: TGTGCCAGCAGCGGACGATTGGACAGCCTCGGCTACACCTTC. The full variable domain, its missing parts supplied by reference TRBV7-2 and TRBJ1-2, is GAGVSQSPSNKVTEKGKDVELRCDPISGHTALYWYRQSLGQGLEFLIYFQGNSAPDKSGLPSDRFSAERTGGSVSTLTIQRTQQEDSAVYLCASSGRLDSLGYTFGSGTRLTVV.

This chain uses TRBV18 with TRBJ1-5; D unresolved. The CDR3 has 14 amino acids. Per the germline V gene, CDR1 is KGHSH and CDR2 is LQKENI. V was trimmed by 3 bases and J by 3 bases, leaving 9 bases between them. The CDR3: CASSPFGLNQPQHF. The CDR3 DNA follows: TGTGCCAGCTCACCTTTTGGGCTCAATCAGCCCCAGCATTTT.

This rearrangement joins TRBV6-5 to TRBJ1-6, with 8 nucleotides matching TRBD1. Germline values: CDR1 MNHEY, CDR2 SVGAGI. The CDR3 is 15 residues long. The V segment lost 2 bases and the J segment 10 bases; nucleotides outside the gene matches: 7. The CDR3 DNA reads as TGTGCCAGCAGTTACACCCAGGGGGCTGGGTCACCCCTCCACTTT. It encodes CASSYTQGAGSPLHF.

V gene TRBV10-3 combines with J gene TRBJ2-2, with no clear D. CDR1 and CDR2 from the germline V gene are ENHRY and SYGVKD. The CDR3 has 15 amino acids. V lost 0 bases to trimming and J lost 6 bases, with 11 bases between them. CDR3 DNA sequence: TGTGCCATCAGTGAGTCGAGCCCACGTGCCGGGGAGCTGTTTTTT. Protein: CAISESSPRAGELFF.

The V and J genes are TRBV7-9 and TRBJ2-1; 9 nucleotides line up with TRBD2. Trimming removed 5 bases from V and 2 bases from J; junction bases left unmatched: 10. The CDR3 covers 17 residues. CDR1 SEHNR and CDR2 FQNEAQ come from the germline V gene (reference sequence). This CDR3 reads CASSPAGGAVAYNEQFF. The CDR3 nucleotides are TGTGCCAGCAGCCCTGCGGGAGGGGCCGTAGCCTACAATGAGCAGTTCTTC.

The chain carries TRBV6-1 and TRBJ2-1, with 8 nucleotides matching TRBD1. Trimming at V came to 7 bases and at J to 7 bases, leaving 9 bases not matched to a gene. This CDR3 has 14 amino acids. Germline V gives CDR1 MNHNS, CDR2 SASEGT. Here the CDR3 reads CASTPGQAPNEQFF. DNA of the CDR3: TGTGCCAGCACCCCGGGACAGGCCCCGAATGAGCAGTTCTTC.

The chain has TRBV7-3 and TRBJ2-2, with TRBD1 matching over 8 bases. From germline, CDR1 is SGHTA and CDR2 FQGTGA. This CDR3 contains 15 residues. Trimming at V came to 6 bases and at J to 4 bases, leaving 7 bases not matched to a gene. In DNA, the CDR3 is TGTGCCAGCAGTATTGCAGGGGGCGGCACCGGGGAGCTGTTTTTT. Residues: CASSIAGGGTGELFF.

This clone was seen only once. V is TRBV13 and J is TRBJ1-3, with TRBD1 matching over 9 bases. Germline V gives CDR1 PRHDT, CDR2 FYEKMQ (reference sequence). The CDR3 extends over 15 amino acids. J lost 6 bases, V lost 3 bases, and 6 bases had no gene match. CDR3 amino acids: CASSFGTGMENTIYF. CDR3 DNA sequence: TGTGCCAGCAGCTTCGGGACAGGGATGGAAAACACCATATATTTT.

This clone was found once. The V gene is TRBV7-2, the J gene TRBJ1-1, with TRBD1 matching 7 bases. The junction had 10 bases not matched to a gene; V was cut back by 5 bases and J by 4 bases. The germline V gene encodes CDR1 SGHTA and CDR2 FQGNSA. There are 15 residues in the CDR3. The CDR3 loop reads CASSPYGAGGTEAFF. The CDR3 bases are TGTGCCAGCAGCCCCTATGGAGCAGGGGGCACTGAAGCTTTCTTT.

The chain links TRBV7-9 to TRBJ1-5, with 11 bases identical to TRBD1. CDR1 and CDR2 (germline): SEHNR, FQNEAQ (reference sequence). V lost 5 bases, J lost 0 bases, and 9 bases stayed unmatched. CDR3 size: 18 residues. CDR3 nucleotides: TGTGCCAGCAGCCTCGGACAGGGGGCGCATCTTAGCAATCAGCCCCAGCATTTT. Amino acids: CASSLGQGAHLSNQPQHF. Looking up the rest from reference TRBV7-9 and TRBJ1-5 gives the full variable domain: DTGVSQNPRHKITKRGQNVTFRCDPISEHNRLYWYRQTLGQGPEFLTYFQNEAQLEKSRLLSDRFSAERPKGSFSTLEIQRTEQGDSAMYLCASSLGQGAHLSNQPQHFGDGTRLSIL.

The chain has TRBV6-5 and TRBJ2-7; a possible D gene is TRBD1 (6 bases). Germline V CDR1 and CDR2: MNHEY, SVGAGI. Trimming took 0 bases from V and 0 from J, leaving 9 bases between them. The CDR3 length is 15 residues. The CDR3 nucleotides are TGTGCCAGCAGTTACTCGGGGACATCCTCCTACGAGCAGTACTTC. It translates to CASSYSGTSSYEQYF.

The chain recombines TRBV19 with TRBJ1-2; a weak D match, TRBD1 (6 bases). Between the trimmed V and J ends, which lost 10 bases and 4 bases, there was a span of 22 bases. The CDR3 has 15 amino acids. Germline V gives CDR1 LNHDA, CDR2 SQIVND (reference sequence). The CDR3 DNA reads as TGTGCCACCAACTCGATGCAACAACAGGGCTATGGCTACACCTTC. Its protein product is CATNSMQQQGYGYTF.

The gene calls are TRBV3-1 (or the pseudogene TRBV3-2) and TRBJ1-6; no clear D gene. Trimming pared 3 bases from V and 6 bases from J, leaving 15 bases between. Germline assignment: CDR1 LGHDT and CDR2 YNNKEL (reference sequence). The CDR3 has 16 amino acids. The CDR3 DNA reads TGTGCCAGCAGCCACGGGGTCGAGGGAATTAATTCACCCCTCCACTTT. Protein: CASSHGVEGINSPLHF.

This chain uses TRBV28 with TRBJ1-1; 8 nucleotides match TRBD1. This CDR3 contains 14 residues. The germline V gene encodes CDR1 MDHEN and CDR2 SYDVKM. J was trimmed by 8 bases and V by 6 bases; bases with no gene match: 11. The CDR3 here is CASRGGTGPEEAFF. The CDR3 DNA is TGTGCCAGCAGAGGGGGGACAGGCCCTGAAGAAGCTTTCTTT.

The chain uses TRBV11-2 and TRBJ2-3, with a possible D match to TRBD1 (5 bases). CDR1 and CDR2 (germline): SGHAT, FQNNGV. V gave up 3 bases and J gave up 5 bases, with 21 bases separating them. There are 17 residues in the CDR3. CDR3 sequence: CASSFEGVATPQDTQYF. Written as DNA, the CDR3 is TGTGCCAGCAGCTTCGAAGGGGTCGCTACCCCCCAAGATACGCAGTATTTT.

The V and J genes are TRBV19 and TRBJ1-1; 8 positions agree with TRBD1. Trimming took 6 bases from V and 3 from J; bases not matched to a gene: 9. Germline V gene data show CDR1 as LNHDA and CDR2 as SQIVND (reference sequence). This CDR3 contains 15 residues. The CDR3 here is CASSLTGASYTEAFF. The CDR3 region has the DNA TGTGCCAGTAGCTTGACAGGGGCTTCTTACACTGAAGCTTTCTTT.

The chain employs TRBV6-2 or TRBV6-3 and TRBJ1-4; tentative D call: TRBD1 (6 bases). CDR3 length: 14 amino acids. V was pared by 5 bases and J by 3 bases, with 10 bases between. Germline CDR1 is MNHEY and CDR2 is SVGEGT. The CDR3 loop is CASSTRTANEKLFF. CDR3 bases: TGTGCCAGCAGTACAAGGACAGCTAATGAAAAACTGTTTTTT.

The V call is TRBV6-2 or TRBV6-3, the J call TRBJ1-1; 7 nucleotides line up with TRBD1. The V gene end was trimmed by 5 bases and the J gene end by 0 bases; junction bases not matched to a gene: 9. CDR1 and CDR2 (germline): MNHEY, SVGEGT. The CDR3 is made up of 16 amino acids. In DNA form, the CDR3 reads TGTGCCAGCAGTACCACCGGTACAGGGGTGAACACTGAAGCTTTCTTT. Its protein product is CASSTTGTGVNTEAFF.

This clone was observed a handful of times. The rearrangement joins TRBV7-9 to TRBJ1-3; 7 nucleotides match TRBD1. CDR3 size: 15 residues. V was clipped by 5 bases and J by 1 base; unmatched bases: 5. The germline CDR1 and CDR2 sequences are SEHNR and FQNEAQ (reference sequence). As DNA, the CDR3 is TGTGCCAGCAGCCCAGACAGGGCGTCTGGAAACACCATATATTTT. This gives the protein CASSPDRASGNTIYF.

This clone came up once. This sequence joins TRBV30 and TRBJ2-3; 11 bases align to TRBD2. With 3 bases clipped from V and 3 bases from J, the junction kept 5 bases outside the gene matches. Germline V CDR1 and CDR2: GTSNPN, SVGIG (reference sequence). CDR3 length equals 15 residues. The CDR3 region has the DNA TGTGCCTGGAGCCAATGGACTAGCGGGACAGATACGCAGTATTTT. This codes for CAWSQWTSGTDTQYF.

In its sample, this clone was seen once. J is TRBJ1-5 and V is TRBV19; 9 bases map to TRBD1. Germline CDR1 reads LNHDA; CDR2 reads SQIVND (reference sequence). CDR3 length: 15 residues. The V and J ends lost 3 bases and 4 bases, in that order; junction bases with no gene match: 4. CDR3 in amino acids: CASSIMGQGNQPQHF. The CDR3 region has the DNA TGTGCCAGTAGTATTATGGGACAGGGAAATCAGCCCCAGCATTTT. The full variable domain, in which reference TRBV19 and TRBJ1-5 provide the parts outside the CDR3, is DGGITQSPKYLFRKEGQNVTLSCEQNLNHDAMYWYRQDPGQGLRLIYYSQIVNDFQKGDIAEGYSVSREKKESFPLTVTSAQKNPTAFYLCASSIMGQGNQPQHFGDGTRLSIL.

The V and J genes are TRBV11-2 and TRBJ2-7; perhaps TRBD2 as D (5 bases). Germline values: CDR1 SGHAT, CDR2 FQNNGV. This CDR3 spans 13 amino acids. V was trimmed by 1 base and J by 4 bases, leaving 8 bases between them. The CDR3 is CASSLVRGYEQYV. In DNA form, the CDR3 reads TGTGCCAGCAGCTTAGTCCGGGGATACGAGCAGTACGTC.

This chain joins TRBV19 and TRBJ2-5, with D maybe TRBD1 (6 bases). With 5 bases removed from V and 3 bases from J, the gap between germline ends came to 13 bases. Germline V gene lookup returns CDR1 LNHDA and CDR2 SQIVND (reference sequence). CDR3 length: 14 amino acids. The CDR3 here is CASSPFGDKETQYF. DNA of the CDR3: TGTGCCAGTAGTCCCTTCGGGGACAAAGAGACCCAGTACTTC.